This is a list of T cell receptor beta chains from one sample in a study of shared clonotypes between healthy human individuals. This table comes from immunoSEQ multiplex PCR, and its TCRdb copy is limited to in-frame clones, with some not included. The sample carries about 2 million clones, roughly 94% recorded once. The material sequenced was naive CD8+ T cells sorted from blood. These receptors all come from a man aged 18 to 29 in good health. Each CDR3 is given with its conserved first and last residue. D genes are given only for firm matches. A row's size may be missing; if present it is once, few, many or a size class.

j_call v_call d_call clone_size cdr3_nt cdr3_aa
TRBJ2-7 TRBV27 . . TGTGCCAGCAGTTTATCATCGGAGGGGTCCTCCGAGCAGTACTTC CASSLSSEGSSEQYF
TRBJ1-3 TRBV5-4 . . TGTGCCAGCAGCTTGCTGTCAGGTGATGGAAACACCATATATTTT CASSLLSGDGNTIYF
TRBJ1-2 TRBV28 TRBD1 . TGTGCCAGCAGTTTCGGACAGGGGCGCGACTATGGCTACACCTTC CASSFGQGRDYGYTF
TRBJ2-7 TRBV25-1 . once TGTGCCAGCAGTGAATCCGGTAGCTCCTACGAGCAGTACTTC CASSESGSSYEQYF
TRBJ2-1 TRBV6-5 TRBD2 . TGTGCCAGCAACAGCGGGGGTACCTACAATGAGCAGTTCTTC CASNSGGTYNEQFF
TRBJ2-2 TRBV7-3 TRBD1 . TGTGCCAGCAGCATAATTACAGGGGGCAAAGGGGAGCTGTTTTTT CASSIITGGKGELFF
TRBJ1-1 TRBV28 TRBD1 . TGTGCCAGCAGGGGACAGGGGTGGACTGAAGCTTTCTTT CASRGQGWTEAFF
TRBJ2-1 TRBV6-5 TRBD2 . TGTGCCAGCAGTTTTAGCGGGAGTCCCTACAATGAGCAGTTCTTC CASSFSGSPYNEQFF
TRBJ1-1 TRBV7-9 TRBD1 . TGTGCCAGCAGCGGGACGCCCGGGACAGGGAACACTGAAGCTTTCTTT CASSGTPGTGNTEAFF
TRBJ2-3 TRBV10-2 . . TGCGCCAGCAGTGAAATTAGCTTGGGGACAGATACGCAGTATTTT CASSEISLGTDTQYF
TRBJ2-1 TRBV9 TRBD2 . TGTGCCAGCAGCGTAGGGGCCCTAGCGGGAATGGATGAGCAGTTCTTC CASSVGALAGMDEQFF
TRBJ1-4 TRBV15 . . TGTGCCACCAGCGAAAAGGAAATGGGGTATAATGAAAAACTGTTTTTT CATSEKEMGYNEKLFF
TRBJ2-5 TRBV6-6 TRBD1 . TGTGCCAGCAGTCACACAGGGGGCGCGAGGGAGACCCAGTACTTC CASSHTGGARETQYF
TRBJ1-3 TRBV4-1 . . TGCGCCAGCAGCCAAGGGACTGGAAACACCATATATTTT CASSQGTGNTIYF
TRBJ2-7 TRBV5-1 . . TGCGCCAGCAGCTTGGAGGCTAGCGCCTCCTACGAGCAGTACTTC CASSLEASASYEQYF
TRBJ2-3 TRBV9 TRBD1 . TGTGCCAGCAGCGCCGACGAACAGGGGACCACAGATACGCAGTATTTT CASSADEQGTTDTQYF
TRBJ2-7 TRBV18 . once TGTGCCAGCTCACCAAAGGGCCACGAGCAGTACTTC CASSPKGHEQYF
TRBJ2-7 TRBV7-9 TRBD1 . TGTGCCAGCAGCGGACAGGCCACCCTGGGCTTC CASSGQATLGF
TRBJ1-1 TRBV7-6 . . TGTGCCAGCAGCTTAGGGGCAGGAATGGACACTGAAGCTTTCTTT CASSLGAGMDTEAFF
TRBJ1-6 TRBV5-6 . . TGTGCCAGCAGCTTGGGCAGATCCTATAATTCACCCCTCCACTTT CASSLGRSYNSPLHF
TRBJ2-7 TRBV6-1 . . TGTGCCAGCAGTCAGGGGAGCCCCTACGAGCAGTACTTC CASSQGSPYEQYF
TRBJ2-2 TRBV11-2 TRBD2 . TGTGCCAGCAGCTTAGTGGGCGGGAGGGTCGCCGGGGAGCTGTTTTTT CASSLVGGRVAGELFF
TRBJ1-1 TRBV4-2 . . TGTGCCAGCAGCCAAGGGGTAAAAGGGATCGATTCGAACACTGAAGCTTTCTTT CASSQGVKGIDSNTEAFF
TRBJ1-2 TRBV6-5 . . TGTGCCAGCAGTTACAGAGAGACCATCGCCTGGTATGGCTACACCTTC CASSYRETIAWYGYTF
TRBJ2-7 TRBV25-1 TRBD1 . TGTGCCAGCAGTCCTGGGACAGGGAACGAGCAGTACTTC CASSPGTGNEQYF
TRBJ2-7 TRBV29-1 TRBD2 . TGCAGCGTTGTGGGGGAAATACCGGGACTAGCGCCTTACGAGCAGTACTTC CSVVGEIPGLAPYEQYF
TRBJ2-7 TRBV29-1 TRBD2 once TGCAGCGTTGAAAGAGTAGAAGCGGGGGGTTTTTACGAGCAGTACTTC CSVERVEAGGFYEQYF
TRBJ2-7 TRBV9 TRBD2 . TGTGCCAGCAGCGTAGGCGGGGGGACTCCCGAGCAGTACTTC CASSVGGGTPEQYF
TRBJ2-5 TRBV10-1 . . TGCGCCAGCAGTGAATCGACAGGCCAAGAGACCCAGTACTTC CASSESTGQETQYF
TRBJ2-7 TRBV27 . . TGTGCCAGCAGTCCGAACAGCGGGTACTACGAGCAGTACTTC CASSPNSGYYEQYF
TRBJ1-5 TRBV2 . . TGTGCCAGCAGTGAAGAGGGAGTAGATGGCAATCAGCCCCAGCATTTT CASSEEGVDGNQPQHF
TRBJ2-5 TRBV29-1 . once TGCAGCGTTGAAGGTCAGGAAGCTTTGCAGACCCAGTACTTC CSVEGQEALQTQYF
TRBJ1-6 TRBV9 TRBD1 few TGTGCCAGCAGCGACCTGACAGGGTGGACCCTCCACTTT CASSDLTGWTLHF